This TCR beta chain was identified during a study of T cell responses to AZD1222 COVID-19 vaccine. Study observations and caveats: Vaccine-related CD4 TCRs covered spike, predominating at 160-218 and 743-854. Without day 14 samples, only post-peak T cell repertoires were studied. Donors skewed white British and female; clonal diversity was possibly underestimated.

The V segment lost 2 bases and the J segment 3 bases; nucleotides outside the gene matches: 0. CDR3 size: 14 residues. Per the germline V gene, CDR1 is LNHDA and CDR2 is SQIVND (reference sequence). A remark on this clone: Its specificity is not known.

Data came from immunoSEQ multiplex PCR; TCRdb stores just in-frame clones and leaves some out. The table includes tens of thousands of clones, 85% to 95% detected once. Sequencing used peripheral blood, obtained on day 0 of MenACWY control vaccination. The rearrangement uses TRBV19 and TRBJ2-7; 11 bases line up with TRBD2. This TCR was sampled from an adult in good health. CDR3 in DNA: TGTGCCAGTAGTATAACTAGCGGGAGCTACGAGCAGTACTTC. Translating gives CASSITSGSYEQYF.